This TCR beta chain was sequenced during a study of blood T cells in healthy people across ages. General study points: Possibly confounding the expanded clonotype changes was the fact that donor CMV status was unknown. PBMCs left unsorted prevented a conclusive naive versus antigen-experienced comparison. There was a strong correlation between TCR beta diversity and naive T cell percentage.

The CDR3 contains 13 residues. The V end was cut by 4 bases, the J end by 5 bases, with 9 bases between. Germline V CDR1 and CDR2: LGHDT, YNNKEL (reference sequence). The use of a sample-barcoded 5' primer and a J-beta primer mix characterized a second PCR of roughly 7 to 12 cycles. TCRdb re-analysed the 5' RACE reads in MiXCR, keeping a single row per CDR3 protein. Of about 800,000 distinct CDR3 sequences detected, around 25% appear once; the ten largest clones hold under 4.5%. This clonotype has only a few counts. Its antigen is not known. These sequences were also reported in another study, on T cells of mothers and their children. That paper adds: Each mother yielded more than 9.5 million TCR beta CDR3 reads. Each child yielded 2.5 million to 3 million reads.

Specimen: blood. The sequence was obtained from a boy aged 10-17 years in good health. The rearrangement joins TRBV3-1 to TRBJ2-4; D call uncertain. CDR3 protein: CASSPTGQNIQYF. The CDR3 DNA reads TGTGCCAGCAGCCCGACTGGACAAAACATTCAGTACTTC.